The T cell receptor (beta chain) under discussion was sequenced for a study of memory CD4+ T cells and cytomegalovirus serostatus (dated by TCRdb to 2018 to 2020). In terms of the full investigation: The cohort comprised roughly 35 healthy Belgian adults, 9 CMV seropositive and about 24 CMV seronegative. CD4+ memory TCRbeta repertoires of a Belgian cohort with known cytomegalovirus serostatus were sequenced in order to replicate a published TCR-based CMV serostatus classifier.

The junction shows trimming of 0 bases on V and 3 bases on J, plus 15 bases between the germline ends. According to the germline V gene, CDR1 reads SGHRS and CDR2 reads YFSETQ. The CDR3 runs 16 residues from the cysteine to the phenylalanine. Only CDR3 DNA remains: 48 bases, in frame from the first base. Genomic DNA was extracted from sorted cells with the Quick-DNA Microprep Kit. TCRbeta DNA was amplified with the immunoSEQ hsTCRbeta kit following the manufacturer's protocol. An Illumina MiSeq instrument was used to sequence the TCRbeta libraries. Under the source paper's analysis protocol: After out-of-frame sequences were removed, 2,204,828 distinct TCRbeta sequences remained, averaging about 66,813 per individual. Each individual was scored according to the count of some 160 previously reported CMV-associated TCRbeta sequences and the total productive distinct TCRbeta count. A beta-binomial model was reimplemented in Python, and random forests from scikit-learn, run with default parameters, were trained on data from the US cohort. Classifier performance on the Belgian cohort was summarized as median AUC with percentile confidence intervals over 10,000 bootstrap iterations. TCRdb obtained this table from immuneACCESS and retained in-frame rearrangements with V and J assigned. These tables miss some clones; where compared with another copy, unresolved V genes account for less than half of the shortfall, and the remainder is unexplained. Clone size and the V and J calls come from that table; the DNA yielded D and trimming. The sample table contains about 56,000 clones; only one count was recorded for over 70% of them. The ten largest clones add up to about 2.4% of the sample.

A FACSAria II was used to sort memory CD4+ T cells, defined as single viable CD3+CD4+CD8-CD45RO+ cells. CMV serostatus was assessed using a Roche Elecsys assay, by which serum IgG against CMV pp150, pp28, p38 and p52 was detected. Once the samples were thawed, total CD4+ T cells were enriched through positive selection using CD4 magnetic microbeads. The samples came from a different study that was designed specifically to examine the CD4+ T cell memory repertoire. Peripheral blood mononuclear cells were isolated and cryopreserved according to standard operating procedures, and serum was stored at -80 degrees C. The staining relied on CD3-PerCP (BW264/56), CD4-APC (RPA-T4), CD45RO-PE (UCHT1) and CD8-Pacific Orange (3B5) antibodies, and Sytox blue was used to exclude non-viable cells. Study-wide findings and limitations: The results were interpreted as suggesting that the CMV-associated TCR signature is mostly present in the CD4+ memory repertoire. Only CD4+CD45RO+ memory cells were sequenced, in contrast to the original study, in which naive and memory CD4+ and CD8+ populations were covered. CMV serostatus prediction reached a median bootstrapped AUC of about 0.96 with the original framework and 0.91 with a US-trained random forest. Of 150 to 200 previously reported CMV-associated TCRbeta sequences, some 67 appeared in the CD4+ memory repertoires, each in one to five individuals. On the Belgian cohort, the classifier based on the original framework reached a median bootstrapped AUC of roughly 0.96, with a 95% CI of 0.76-1.00.

To note about this clone: Its antigen remains undetermined. No base quality values were provided; no much bigger clone lies one nucleotide off.

Recombination linked TRBV5-1 to TRBJ1-2; TRBD1 is perhaps the D gene, given 5 matching bases. The sample consisted of memory CD4+ T cells from blood. This TCR came from an adult in good health and CMV-seropositive. In nucleotides, the sequence is TGCGCCAGCAGCTTGGGGGTTCCAGGGCAAGACTATGGCTACACCTTC. Its product reads: CASSLGVPGQDYGYTF.